The entry that follows covers one T cell receptor (beta chain) sequence. Its specificity is not known. Per individual sample, 80,000 to 100,000 TCR templates were assayed. Data came from immunoSEQ multiplex PCR; TCRdb stores just in-frame clones and leaves some out. This sample has 99,000 or so clones, with over 90% found just once. The record originates from a study of siplizumab effects on memory and regulatory T cells. Points from the study as a whole: Memory cells that were CD4+ and unstimulated gave rise to alloreactive sequences, which siplizumab significantly reduced. Naive T cell populations appeared to exhibit greater diversity than memory cells and appeared to be major alloresponse contributors. Only a minor fraction of alloreactive clones mapped to unstimulated subsets.

The CDR3 has 15 residues. V was pared by 2 bases and J by 4 bases, with 15 bases between. CDR1 and CDR2 (germline): SGHRS, YFSETQ. Sequenced input: Tregs sorted from blood. This clonotype originated in a human donor in good health. The J gene is TRBJ1-1, the V gene TRBV5-1, with D unresolved. DNA for the CDR3: TGCGCCAGCAGCTTATATCGGGGTCGGAGCACTGAAGCTTTCTTT. Protein product: CASSLYRGRSTEAFF. Full variable domain (remainder filled in from reference TRBV5-1 and TRBJ1-1): KAGVTQTPRYLIKTRGQQVTLSCSPISGHRSVSWYQQTPGQGLQFLFEYFSETQRNKGNFPGRFSGRQFSNSRSEMNVSTLELGDSALYLCASSLYRGRSTEAFFGQGTRLTVV.